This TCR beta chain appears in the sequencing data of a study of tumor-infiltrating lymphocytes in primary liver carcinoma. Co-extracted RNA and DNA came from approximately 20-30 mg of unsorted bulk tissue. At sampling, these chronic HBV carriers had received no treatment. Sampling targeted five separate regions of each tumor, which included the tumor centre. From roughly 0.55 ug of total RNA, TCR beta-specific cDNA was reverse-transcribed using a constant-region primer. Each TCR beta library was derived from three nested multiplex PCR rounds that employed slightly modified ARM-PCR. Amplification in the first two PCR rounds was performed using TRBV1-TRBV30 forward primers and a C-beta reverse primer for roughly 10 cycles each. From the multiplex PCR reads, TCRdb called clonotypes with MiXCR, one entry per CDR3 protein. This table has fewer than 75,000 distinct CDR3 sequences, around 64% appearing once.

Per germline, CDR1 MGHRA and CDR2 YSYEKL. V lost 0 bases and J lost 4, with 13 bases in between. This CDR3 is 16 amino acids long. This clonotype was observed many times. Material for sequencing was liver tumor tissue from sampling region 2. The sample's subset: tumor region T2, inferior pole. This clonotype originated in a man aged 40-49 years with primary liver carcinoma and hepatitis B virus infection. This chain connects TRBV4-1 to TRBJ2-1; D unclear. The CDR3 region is CASSQESATQYNEQFF. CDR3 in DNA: TGCGCCAGCAGCCAAGAGTCAGCTACCCAATACAATGAGCAGTTCTTC.